The rows below give T cell receptor beta chains drawn from one sample of a study of T-cell reconstitution after alpha-beta-depleted transplantation in children. TCRdb analysed the PCR reads with MiXCR anew, one entry per CDR3 protein. The sample lists around 270,000 distinct CDR3 sequences, around 7.1% seen once, with approximately 9.1% in the top ten. The starting material was peripheral blood, obtained 360 days after TCRalphabeta/CD19-depleted stem cell transplant. The receptors shown here come from a female patient aged 2-10 years who had a stem cell transplant for Fanconi anemia, so the T cells may come from the graft donor. The CDR3 runs from the conserved cysteine through the conserved F or W. Fields, in order: J gene, clone size, D gene, V gene, CDR3 protein, CDR3 DNA. D genes are given only for firm matches. Size is stated for part of the rows, as once, few or many counts, or as a class when the clone is expanded.

TRBJ1-2,many,NA,TRBV28,CASSRAGRDGYTF,TGTGCCAGCAGTCGGGCAGGGCGGGATGGCTACACCTTC
TRBJ1-1,many,NA,TRBV4-2,CASSPWGENTEAFF,TGTGCCAGCAGCCCCTGGGGGGAGAACACTGAAGCTTTCTTT
TRBJ1-3,few,NA,TRBV7-6,CASSLSVRFSGNTIYF,TGTGCCAGCAGCTTGAGTGTCAGGTTCTCTGGAAACACCATATATTTT
TRBJ1-2,many,NA,TRBV10-3,CAISESEGGECTF,TGTGCCATCAGTGAGTCGGAAGGAGGGGAGTGTACCTTC
TRBJ2-1,many,TRBD2,TRBV5-1,CASSLVSGWTSGSYNEQFF,TGCGCCAGCAGCTTGGTGTCAGGCTGGACTAGCGGTTCCTACAATGAGCAGTTCTTC
TRBJ1-1,NA,NA,TRBV6-2/TRBV6-3,CASKVGGVSAFF,TGTGCCAGCAAGGTGGGGGGCGTGTCGGCTTTCTTT
TRBJ1-3,many,NA,TRBV29-1,CSVESRGMGDTIYF,TGCAGCGTTGAATCGCGGGGCATGGGGGACACCATATATTTT
TRBJ1-3,few,NA,TRBV6-6,CATGTNSGNTIYF,TGTGCCACCGGGACTAACTCTGGAAACACCATATATTTT
TRBJ2-1,many,TRBD2,TRBV5-1,CASSRPSASGANEQFF,TGCGCCAGCAGCCGCCCGTCGGCTAGCGGGGCGAATGAGCAGTTCTTC
TRBJ2-7,NA,NA,TRBV10-2,CASSWAQVGEQYF,TGCGCCAGCAGTTGGGCCCAAGTGGGCGAGCAGTACTTC
TRBJ2-3,many,NA,TRBV5-1,CASSLGQVTDTQYF,TGCGCCAGCAGCTTGGGGCAGGTAACAGATACGCAGTATTTT
TRBJ1-2,many,NA,TRBV28,CASSFMGGRGFNYGYTF,TGTGCCAGCAGTTTTATGGGGGGAAGAGGTTTCAACTATGGCTACACCTTC
TRBJ1-1,many,TRBD1,TRBV7-2,CASSLVGQGRTFF,TGTGCCAGCAGCTTAGTAGGACAGGGTAGAACTTTCTTT
TRBJ1-3,NA,NA,TRBV5-1,CASSPLLLSSGNTIYF,TGCGCCAGCAGCCCCCTTCTATTAAGCTCTGGAAACACCATATATTTT
TRBJ2-1,many,TRBD1,TRBV25-1,CASSRDRGGYNEQFF,TGTGCCAGCAGTAGAGACAGGGGGGGGTACAATGAGCAGTTCTTC
TRBJ2-1,many,NA,TRBV20-1,CSASGPFYNEQFF,TGCAGTGCTTCAGGACCCTTTTACAATGAGCAGTTCTTC
TRBJ1-1,many,NA,TRBV3-1,CASSQFAEAFF,TGTGCCAGCAGCCAATTCGCTGAAGCTTTCTTT
TRBJ1-1,NA,NA,TRBV11-2,CASTSKGTEAFF,TGTGCCAGCACCAGCAAGGGAACTGAAGCTTTCTTT
TRBJ2-1,many,NA,TRBV13,CASSLPRQVPYNEQFF,TGTGCCAGCAGCTTACCAAGACAGGTCCCCTACAATGAGCAGTTCTTC
TRBJ1-1,many,NA,TRBV11-1,CASSLELHGRLPEAFF,TGTGCCAGCAGCTTAGAACTCCACGGGCGACTTCCTGAAGCTTTCTTT
TRBJ1-1,NA,TRBD1,TRBV25-1,CASSLRTGTGTEAFF,TGTGCCAGCAGCTTACGGACAGGGACGGGTACTGAAGCTTTCTTT
TRBJ2-5,few,TRBD2,TRBV11-2,CASSLRGLRTSGGEETQYF,TGTGCCAGCAGCCTCAGGGGATTACGGACTAGCGGGGGGGAAGAGACCCAGTACTTC
TRBJ2-3,many,TRBD2,TRBV27,CASSPTTGRDLSTDTQYF,TGTGCCAGCAGTCCCACCACCGGGAGGGACCTTAGCACAGATACGCAGTATTTT
TRBJ2-1,NA,NA,TRBV6-1,CASPSRRGQYNEQFF,TGTGCCAGCCCCTCTCGGAGGGGGCAATACAATGAGCAGTTCTTC
TRBJ2-7,many,TRBD2,TRBV7-8,CASTTGLAGEQYF,TGTGCCAGCACCACCGGACTAGCGGGCGAGCAGTACTTC
TRBJ1-4,NA,NA,TRBV5-1,CASSSKRTGEKLFF,TGCGCCAGCAGCTCAAAACGGACTGGAGAAAAACTGTTTTTT
TRBJ2-3,few,NA,TRBV30,CAWNSVETDTQYF,TGTGCCTGGAATAGCGTCGAAACAGATACGCAGTATTTT
TRBJ2-3,many,NA,TRBV7-9,CASSRVEDFTDTQYF,TGTGCCAGCAGCAGAGTGGAGGACTTCACAGATACGCAGTATTTT
TRBJ2-2,many,NA,TRBV15,CATRGQNTGELFF,TGTGCCACACGCGGACAGAACACCGGGGAGCTGTTTTTT
TRBJ1-2,NA,TRBD1,TRBV5-1,CASSLEAGGTEGGYTF,TGCGCCAGCAGCTTGGAGGCAGGGGGGACCGAAGGAGGCTACACCTTC
TRBJ1-5,NA,TRBD1,TRBV5-1,CASSSGTGRNQPQHF,TGCGCCAGCAGCTCGGGGACAGGGCGAAATCAGCCCCAGCATTTT
TRBJ2-2,many,NA,TRBV2,CASDPFANTGELFF,TGTGCCAGCGACCCATTCGCGAACACCGGGGAGCTGTTTTTT
TRBJ2-1,many,NA,TRBV4-1,CASSQATTISRKSYNEQFF,TGCGCCAGCAGCCAGGCGACGACGATCTCCCGGAAGTCCTACAATGAGCAGTTCTTC
TRBJ2-2,NA,NA,TRBV24-1,CATSDLLGTGELFF,TGTGCCACCAGTGATTTGCTCGGGACCGGGGAGCTGTTTTTT
TRBJ2-3,many,TRBD2,TRBV3-1,CASSQDGTSGDTQYF,TGTGCCAGCAGCCAGGATGGGACTAGCGGAGATACGCAGTATTTT
TRBJ1-1,few,NA,TRBV6-1,CASASHTSWPGGTEAFF,TGTGCCAGCGCTAGCCACACCTCTTGGCCGGGGGGCACTGAAGCTTTCTTT
TRBJ2-5,many,TRBD1,TRBV9,CASSVAGQGTETQYF,TGTGCCAGCAGCGTAGCAGGACAGGGAACAGAGACCCAGTACTTC
TRBJ2-2,many,TRBD1,TRBV5-1,CASYGTGVTGELFF,TGCGCCAGCTACGGGACAGGGGTCACCGGGGAGCTGTTTTTT